The 30 T cell receptor beta chains in this list originate from one sample, sequenced in a study of graft-versus-host responses after intestinal transplantation (TCRdb year 2021). This specimen's time point label, per the study, means: cells obtained before transplantation from donor or recipient. Library method: the immunoSEQ multiplex PCR assay. TCRdb stores this immuneACCESS table with in-frame sequences only. Part of the clones is absent; in the studies checked, under half of the shortfall reflects unresolved V genes, and no reason is known for the rest. The sample table lists fewer than 25,000 clones, around three fifths of them with a count of one. The ten largest clones add up to approximately 1% of the sample. The sample here was alloreactive CD4+ T cells from a mixed lymphocyte reaction culture, taken before intestinal transplant. The cell subset or site label for this specimen denotes: CFSE-low proliferating T cells sorted from roughly 6-day pre-transplant mixed lymphocyte reaction (GvH or HvG direction). The receptors were gathered from a human patient who received an intestinal transplant.

The chain recombines TRBV18 with TRBJ1-4; unclear D gene. The V end lost 3 bases, the J end lost 8 bases, and 10 bases lay between the germline ends. The length of the CDR3 is 13 residues. Germline V lookup: CDR1 KGHSH, CDR2 LQKENI. The CDR3 DNA is TGTGCCAGCTCACCGACATTAAGAGAAAAACTGTTTTTT. This encodes CASSPTLREKLFF. The entire variable domain, with the rest obtained from reference TRBV18 and TRBJ1-4, is as follows: NAGVMQNPRHLVRRRGQEARLRCSPMKGHSHVYWYRQLPEEGLKFMVYLQKENIIDESGMPKERFSAEFPKEGPSILRIQQVVRGDSAAYFCASSPTLREKLFFGSGTQLSVL.

This chain's CDR3 is CASQKRGGAQETQYF. The CDR3 DNA reads TGCGCCAGCCAGAAACGAGGAGGGGCTCAAGAGACCCAGTACTTC. This sequence joins TRBV5-1 and TRBJ2-5, with TRBD2 as a possible D gene (6 bases). Germline V gene data show CDR1 as SGHRS and CDR2 as YFSETQ. The CDR3 has 15 residues. Deletions cut 7 bases from V and 2 bases from J, with 18 bases between.

The chain links TRBV2 to TRBJ2-5, with D tentatively TRBD2 (5 bases). This CDR3 has 13 residues. With 7 bases removed from V and 5 bases from J, the gap between germline ends came to 14 bases. Germline CDR1 SNHLY, CDR2 FYNNEI. Here the CDR3 DNA reads TGTGCCAGCACTGGGGAGAAGCTCGAGACCCAGTACTTC. This sequence encodes CASTGEKLETQYF.

By share, this clone counts as medium-sized. The chain couples TRBV30 to TRBJ2-2; D gene uncertain. With 3 bases removed from V and 5 bases from J, the gap between germline ends came to 10 bases. Germline V gene sequence: CDR1 GTSNPN, CDR2 SVGIG (reference sequence). The CDR3 consists of 13 residues. The CDR3 DNA sequence: TGTGCCTGGAGCCGACTGTTGACCGGGGAGCTGTTTTTT. Translating it yields CAWSRLLTGELFF.

The rearrangement uses TRBV9 and TRBJ2-7, with 12 bases lining up with TRBD1. This CDR3 has 14 amino acids. From germline, CDR1 is SGDLS and CDR2 YYNGEE. Trimming took 0 bases from V and 7 from J; bases not matched to a gene: 2. The CDR3 here is CASSVGDRGQEQYF. CDR3 bases: TGTGCCAGCAGCGTAGGGGACAGGGGGCAAGAGCAGTACTTC.

This clone has a single count. The genes are TRBV28 and TRBJ2-1, with D unresolved. The CDR3 is 16 residues long. Trimming took off 6 bases at V and 0 bases at J, with 15 bases between the two ends. Germline values: CDR1 MDHEN, CDR2 SYDVKM. CDR3 bases: TGTGCCAGCAGCCCATCGGCGCGAGGCTCCTACAATGAGCAGTTCTTC. As protein: CASSPSARGSYNEQFF.

This clone occurred a few times. V usage is TRBV6-1 and J usage is TRBJ1-5, with unresolved D. This CDR3 is 11 amino acids long. Per the germline V gene, CDR1 is MNHNS and CDR2 is SASEGT. V dropped 2 bases and J dropped 10 bases, with 6 bases sitting between them. The CDR3 reads CASSEFQPQHF. In DNA, the CDR3 is TGTGCCAGCAGTGAATTCCAACCCCAGCATTTT.

V usage is TRBV6-5 and J usage is TRBJ1-5; D unresolved. V was cut by 7 bases and J by 6 bases, with 13 bases left in between. Germline V lookup: CDR1 MNHEY, CDR2 SVGAGI. The CDR3 covers 13 residues. This CDR3 is CASTKRGGQPQHF. The CDR3 coding sequence is TGTGCCAGCACTAAACGGGGAGGTCAGCCCCAGCATTTT.

This clone was counted only a few times. This chain connects TRBV5-6 to TRBJ2-1, with 13 bases lining up with TRBD2. Germline trimming cut 0 bases from V and 3 bases from J; bases unmatched to any gene: 6. Germline lookup yields CDR1 SGHDT and CDR2 YYEEEE. The CDR3 covers 18 residues. CDR3 DNA: TGTGCCAGCAGCTTGGGACTAGCGGGAGGTATGCGCTACAATGAGCAGTTCTTC. Translated: CASSLGLAGGMRYNEQFF.

The chain links TRBV7-2 to TRBJ2-3, with 9 bases aligning to TRBD2. This CDR3 is 17 amino acids long. V lost 5 bases and J lost 5; bases outside the gene matches: 14. Germline V CDR1 and CDR2: SGHTA, FQGNSA. The CDR3 coding sequence is TGTGCCAGCAGCCCCTCCGGCGGGGGGGCCGGTAAAGATACGCAGTATTTT. This translates into CASSPSGGGAGKDTQYF.

This chain uses TRBV2 with TRBJ2-1, with 9 bases that match TRBD1. The V and J ends lost 4 bases and 2 bases, in that order; junction bases with no gene match: 6. CDR1 SNHLY and CDR2 FYNNEI come from the germline V gene. The CDR3 extends over 16 amino acids. The CDR3 coding sequence is TGTGCCAGCAGTGGATACAGGGGGCTAACCTACAATGAGCAGTTCTTC. Translation gives CASSGYRGLTYNEQFF.

This clone was seen a few times. The V and J genes are TRBV5-8 and TRBJ2-4, with D perhaps TRBD2 (5 bases). CDR1 is SGHTS, CDR2 YDEGEE, per germline. V lost 5 bases to trimming and J lost 0 bases, with 12 bases between them. The CDR3 is 15 amino acids. CDR3 sequence reads: CASRGRGVAKNIQYF. Written as DNA, the CDR3 is TGTGCCAGCAGAGGACGGGGAGTAGCCAAAAACATTCAGTACTTC.

This clone was seen more than once but under ten times. The V and J genes are TRBV7-2 and TRBJ1-5; perhaps TRBD1 as D (5 bases). The germline V gene has CDR1 SGHTA and CDR2 FQGNSA. V shed 5 bases and J shed 3 bases, with 14 bases lying between them. There are 15 residues in the CDR3. Written as DNA, the CDR3 is TGTGCCAGCAGCCGACAGCATCAGCTCAATCAGCCCCAGCATTTT. Its protein is CASSRQHQLNQPQHF.

By sample fraction, this clone is medium-sized. The chain carries TRBV30 and TRBJ1-1; tentatively, D is TRBD1 (5 bases). Germline-derived CDR1 and CDR2 are GTSNPN and SVGIG (reference sequence). V lost 4 bases and J 10 bases, leaving 19 bases between the germline ends. The CDR3 consists of 13 residues. The CDR3 nucleotides are TGTGCCTGGACGGGGCAGGGAGGGGTCGGAGCTTTCTTT. It yields the protein CAWTGQGGVGAFF.

This chain links TRBV27 with TRBJ2-7; tentatively, D is TRBD2 (5 bases). The germline V gene encodes CDR1 MNHEY and CDR2 SMNVEV (reference sequence). This CDR3 is 14 amino acids long. The V end was cut by 5 bases, the J end by 3 bases, with 14 bases between. In DNA form, the CDR3 reads TGTGCCAGCAGTATAGACTATTCCCTCTACGAGCAGTACTTC. Translating it yields CASSIDYSLYEQYF.

The chain employs TRBV14 and TRBJ2-5; TRBD2 matches 11 bases. Germline V gene lookup returns CDR1 SGHDN and CDR2 FVKESK. The CDR3 runs to 15 residues. The junction had 4 bases not matched to a gene; V was cut back by 1 base and J by 6 bases. In DNA, the CDR3 is TGTGCCAGCAGCCAAGTGGTAGCGGGAGGGAAGACCCAGTACTTC. It translates to CASSQVVAGGKTQYF.

The chain joins TRBV18 to TRBJ1-5, with unresolved D. CDR3 length equals 16 residues. CDR1 is KGHSH, CDR2 LQKENI, per germline. Trimming took off 3 bases at V and 0 bases at J, with 12 bases between the two ends. Written as DNA, the CDR3 is TGTGCCAGCTCACCCAACTCTCTTTATAGCAATCAGCCCCAGCATTTT. Translating it yields CASSPNSLYSNQPQHF.

Only a few counts were recorded for this clone. The rearrangement joins TRBV28 to TRBJ1-3; 8 nucleotides match TRBD1. V lost 6 bases and J lost 9; bases outside the gene matches: 10. CDR1 is MDHEN, CDR2 SYDVKM, per germline. The CDR3 covers 14 residues. As DNA, the CDR3 is TGTGCCAGCAGAAGGACAGGGAATAAGGGCACCATATATTTT. The encoded protein is CASRRTGNKGTIYF.

This clone was seen a handful of times. This chain links TRBV7-9 with TRBJ1-3, with 9 bases that match TRBD1. V dropped 6 bases and J dropped 7; count of bases not matched to a gene: 7. The CDR3 runs 14 residues. CDR1 SEHNR and CDR2 FQNEAQ come from the germline V gene (reference sequence). The CDR3: CASSPGQGWNTIYF. The DNA for the CDR3 is TGTGCCAGCAGTCCGGGACAGGGATGGAACACCATATATTTT.

The chain uses TRBV5-1 and TRBJ2-3; 7 bases agree with TRBD1. CDR1 and CDR2 from the germline V gene are SGHRS and YFSETQ. This CDR3 has 16 residues. V shed 4 bases, J shed 0 bases, and the junction held 8 bases outside the gene matches. The CDR3 coding sequence is TGCGCCAGCAGCCGCTGGACAGGCTCTAGCACAGATACGCAGTATTTT. Encoded protein: CASSRWTGSSTDTQYF.

This chain uses TRBV12-5 with TRBJ2-3; TRBD2 aligns across 12 bases. Trimming took 6 bases from V and 3 from J; bases not matched to a gene: 4. This CDR3 comprises 15 residues. Germline lookup yields CDR1 LGHNT and CDR2 FRNRAP. Here the CDR3 DNA reads TGTGCTAGTGGCAGGGGACTAGCGGGTACAGATACGCAGTATTTT. It codes for CASGRGLAGTDTQYF.

The V gene is TRBV5-5, the J gene TRBJ2-7; the match to TRBD1 covers 7 bases. J was trimmed by 2 bases and V by 4 bases; bases with no gene match: 6. CDR1 is SGHKS, CDR2 YYEKEE, per germline (reference sequence). The CDR3 extends over 14 amino acids. In DNA form, the CDR3 reads TGTGCCAGCAGCACCCCGGGACAGACCTACGAGCAGTACTTC. This sequence encodes CASSTPGQTYEQYF.

The chain is built from TRBV10-3 and TRBJ2-7; 8 positions agree with TRBD1. Per the germline V gene, CDR1 is ENHRY and CDR2 is SYGVKD. The CDR3 runs to 14 residues. V dropped 8 bases and J dropped 2; count of bases not matched to a gene: 8. The chain's CDR3 is CAISWTGPPYEQYF. The CDR3 DNA reads TGTGCCATCTCCTGGACAGGGCCCCCCTACGAGCAGTACTTC.

J is TRBJ1-6 and V is TRBV10-3; 7 positions match TRBD1. CDR1 is ENHRY and CDR2 is SYGVKD in the germline V gene. Germline trimming cut 4 bases from V and 10 bases from J; bases unmatched to any gene: 10. This CDR3 spans 15 amino acids. The CDR3 DNA reads TGTGCCATCAGTGGACAGCCCGAGGGGGCATCACCCCTCCACTTT. The encoded protein is CAISGQPEGASPLHF.

CDR3: CASSPRWTGGLNEQYF. Here the CDR3 DNA reads TGTGCCAGCTCACCACGTTGGACAGGGGGCTTGAACGAGCAGTACTTC. The V and J genes are TRBV18 and TRBJ2-7; 11 bases map to TRBD1. Trimming removed 1 base from V and 5 bases from J; junction bases left unmatched: 7. CDR1 is KGHSH and CDR2 is LQKENI in the germline V gene. CDR3 size: 16 residues.

This chain uses TRBV7-8 with TRBJ2-1; 12 nucleotides line up with TRBD2. The germline CDR1 and CDR2 sequences are SGHVS and FQNEAQ. The CDR3 covers 16 residues. J was trimmed by 9 bases and V by 5 bases; bases with no gene match: 11. CDR3 sequence: CASSQFLAGGPGEQFF. CDR3 in DNA: TGTGCCAGCAGCCAGTTCCTAGCGGGGGGGCCCGGTGAGCAGTTCTTC.

This CDR3 reads CASSSQGPLYEQYF. Written as DNA, the CDR3 is TGTGCCAGCAGTTCCCAGGGTCCTCTCTACGAGCAGTACTTC. V is TRBV28 and J is TRBJ2-7; tentatively, D is TRBD1 (5 bases). Germline lookup yields CDR1 MDHEN and CDR2 SYDVKM. The CDR3 extends over 14 amino acids. V was shortened by 4 bases and J by 3 bases, with 13 bases between the two germline ends.

This chain connects TRBV2 to TRBJ1-1; TRBD1 is a possible D gene (5 bases). This CDR3 is built from 14 residues. Trimming removed 6 bases at V and 4 bases at J, with 15 bases between. From germline, CDR1 is SNHLY and CDR2 FYNNEI. CDR3 protein: CASSGSRVLTEAFF. DNA of the CDR3: TGTGCCAGCAGCGGTTCCAGGGTGCTCACTGAAGCTTTCTTT.

The chain carries TRBV7-2 and TRBJ1-6; no definite D call. Trimming left V 2 bases short and J 8 bases short, with 7 bases between. This CDR3 comprises 13 residues. CDR1 SGHTA and CDR2 FQGNSA come from the germline V gene. DNA of the CDR3: TGTGCCAGCAGCTTATTTGAGGATTCACCCCTCCACTTT. This sequence encodes CASSLFEDSPLHF.

This clone has a handful of counts. The V gene is TRBV9, the J gene TRBJ2-1; tentatively, D is TRBD2 (7 bases). The CDR3 runs to 16 residues. Looked up from germline, CDR1 is SGDLS and CDR2 is YYNGEE. V lost 0 bases and J 4 bases, leaving 14 bases between the germline ends. The CDR3 DNA is TGTGCCAGCAGCGTAGAGGGGGGAGGGAAGTACAATGAGCAGTTCTTC. This gives the protein CASSVEGGGKYNEQFF.